Below are 25 T cell receptor beta chains sequenced from a single sample in a study of shared clonotypes between healthy human individuals. Profiling relied on immunoSEQ multiplex PCR, and the TCRdb table lists in-frame clones only, not all of them. The table records some 510,000 clones, 79% of them present only once. Sequences were obtained from PBMCs. These TCRs come from a woman aged 40-49 years in good health. Some clones in this sample may be carry-over from other donors' samples.

This sequence joins TRBV18 and TRBJ2-7; 8 bases fit TRBD1. With 6 bases clipped from V and 3 bases from J, the junction kept 4 bases outside the gene matches. CDR1 and CDR2 (germline): KGHSH, LQKENI. The CDR3 covers 13 residues. The CDR3 region is CASSSGTGYEQYF. In nucleotides, the CDR3 is TGTGCCAGCTCCTCCGGGACAGGCTACGAGCAGTACTTC.

The J gene is TRBJ2-3, the V gene TRBV9; unclear D gene. The V end lost 0 bases, the J end lost 8 bases, and 13 bases lay between the germline ends. The length of the CDR3 is 14 residues. Germline values: CDR1 SGDLS, CDR2 YYNGEE. The chain's CDR3 is CASSVDPRAGTQYF. DNA of the CDR3: TGTGCCAGCAGCGTAGATCCCCGCGCAGGTACGCAGTATTTT.

The chain joins TRBV4-3 to TRBJ2-1, with D unclear. The CDR3 spans 14 residues. The ends were cut back, 0 bases at V and 7 bases at J, with 10 bases in the middle. Germline lookup yields CDR1 LGHNA and CDR2 YSLEER. CDR3 amino acids: CASSQEHGGNEQFF. The CDR3 nucleotides read TGCGCCAGCAGCCAAGAACACGGTGGGAATGAGCAGTTCTTC.

As regards this clone: This may stem from a read error, because a much larger clone lies one nucleotide away. CDR3 sequence (DNA): TGTGCCAGCAGTTTTCACACAGATACGCAGTATTTT. The encoded protein is CASSFHTDTQYF. This chain joins TRBV11-1 and TRBJ2-3; D unresolved. V was shortened by 6 bases and J by 2 bases, with 6 bases between the two germline ends. The CDR3 contains 12 residues. Germline CDR1 is SGHAT and CDR2 is FQDESV (reference sequence). The full variable domain, its missing parts supplied by reference TRBV11-1 and TRBJ2-3, is EAEVAQSPRYKITEKSQAVAFWCDPISGHATLYWYRQILGQGPELLVQFQDESVVDDSQLPKDRFSAERLKGVDSTLKIQPAELGDSAMYLCASSFHTDTQYFGPGTRLTVL.

The rearrangement joins TRBV27 to TRBJ2-1; D is undetermined. V was pared by 3 bases and J by 5 bases, with 11 bases between. CDR3 length: 14 residues. CDR1 is MNHEY, CDR2 SMNVEV, per germline (reference sequence). DNA of the CDR3: TGTGCCAGCAGTTTTTCGGACGGAAACAATGAGCAGTTCTTC. Amino acids: CASSFSDGNNEQFF.

CDR3 DNA sequence: TGTGCCAGTAGTTCGGGACGGCGAACAACTAATGAAAAACTGTTTTTT. Encoded protein: CASSSGRRTTNEKLFF. The chain combines TRBV19 with TRBJ1-4; possibly TRBD1 for D (5 bases). The CDR3 is made up of 16 amino acids. V was trimmed by 5 bases and J by 0 bases, leaving 13 bases between them. Germline CDR1 reads LNHDA; CDR2 reads SQIVND (reference sequence).

The CDR3 DNA is TGTGCCAGTAGTCGCCCGTGGGGACTAGCGGGAGGAACCGGGGAGCTGTTTTTT. Protein: CASSRPWGLAGGTGELFF. The genes are TRBV19 and TRBJ2-2; 15 bases line up with TRBD2. Germline CDR1 reads LNHDA; CDR2 reads SQIVND (reference sequence). This CDR3 has 18 residues. Trimming removed 5 bases from V and 5 bases from J; junction bases left unmatched: 9.

The genes are TRBV18 and TRBJ1-4, with D unresolved. V dropped 3 bases and J dropped 4 bases, with 9 bases sitting between them. The CDR3 is 14 amino acids. Germline CDR1 is KGHSH and CDR2 is LQKENI. CDR3 in amino acids: CASSPLINNEKLFF. CDR3 coding DNA: TGTGCCAGCTCACCGTTAATCAATAATGAAAAACTGTTTTTT.

This rearrangement joins TRBV12-2 to TRBJ1-4; TRBD1 reflects the table's D call only, with no check against the DNA. TRBV12-2 constitutes a pseudogene. The CDR3 sequence is 18 residues long. CDR3 in DNA: TGTGCAAGTCGCGTAGTGGCAGCACAGGAGATTTATAATGAAAAACTGTTTTTT. It is translated as CASRVVAAQEIYNEKLFF.

This chain connects TRBV27 to TRBJ2-1; D unresolved. Deletions cut 3 bases from V and 4 bases from J, with 16 bases between. Germline V gives CDR1 MNHEY, CDR2 SMNVEV (reference sequence). This CDR3 region has 16 residues. This CDR3 reads CASSFWAATRYNEQFF. The CDR3 DNA sequence: TGTGCCAGCAGTTTCTGGGCCGCTACAAGGTACAATGAGCAGTTCTTC.

In the case of this clone: Other DNA sequences in this sample translate to the same CDR3. The chain carries TRBV5-1 and TRBJ2-5, with no clear D. This CDR3 has 13 residues. Germline V gene data show CDR1 as SGHRS and CDR2 as YFSETQ. V was trimmed by 0 bases and J by 5 bases, leaving 8 bases between them. CDR3 sequence: CASSLAGVETQYF. The CDR3 DNA reads TGCGCCAGCAGCTTGGCTGGGGTCGAGACCCAGTACTTC. The full variable domain, its missing parts supplied by reference TRBV5-1 and TRBJ2-5, is KAGVTQTPRYLIKTRGQQVTLSCSPISGHRSVSWYQQTPGQGLQFLFEYFSETQRNKGNFPGRFSGRQFSNSRSEMNVSTLELGDSALYLCASSLAGVETQYFGPGTRLLVL.

This chain joins TRBV27 and TRBJ2-7; D gene uncertain. V dropped 6 bases and J dropped 1 base, with 16 bases sitting between them. There are 15 residues in the CDR3. Germline CDR1 and CDR2: MNHEY and SMNVEV (reference sequence). CDR3 residues: CASRPNIDLSYEQYF. In DNA form, the CDR3 reads TGTGCCAGCAGACCGAACATAGATCTATCCTACGAGCAGTACTTC.

This chain joins TRBV6-6 and TRBJ1-1; D is uncertain. The V end lost 0 bases, the J end lost 1 base, and 6 bases lay between the germline ends. This CDR3 has 14 amino acids. Germline CDR1 reads MNHNY; CDR2 reads SVGAGI (reference sequence). CDR3 protein: CASSYSIQNTEAFF. CDR3 nucleotide sequence: TGTGCCAGCAGTTACTCGATCCAGAACACTGAAGCTTTCTTT.

There are a few counts of this clone. The genes are TRBV7-2 and TRBJ1-4; TRBD1 is a possible D gene (5 bases). V was clipped by 0 bases and J by 8 bases, with 13 bases between them. This CDR3 has 15 residues. Germline CDR1 and CDR2: SGHTA and FQGNSA. The DNA of the CDR3 is TGTGCCAGCAGCTTAGCGCCCGGGTCAGGGGAAAAACTGTTTTTT. It yields the protein CASSLAPGSGEKLFF.

About this clone: A read error may be the cause here, since a much bigger clone is one base away. This CDR3 is also generated by other DNA sequences in the sample. CDR3 nucleotides: TGTGCCAGCAGCTTAGGGGCCGGGACTCCCCAAGAGACCCAATACTTC. Protein: CASSLGAGTPQETQYF. The V call is TRBV11-3, the J call TRBJ2-5, with D possibly matching TRBD2 (6 bases). CDR1 SGHNT and CDR2 YENEEA come from the germline V gene. CDR3 length equals 16 residues.

The chain couples TRBV10-2 to TRBJ2-7; perhaps TRBD1 as D (6 bases). The V end lost 6 bases, the J end lost 3 bases, and 15 bases lay between the germline ends. CDR1 is WSHSY, CDR2 SAAADI, per germline. CDR3 length: 14 amino acids. CDR3 in DNA: TGCGCCAGCAGCCCCAACAGGGTGGGCTACGAGCAGTACTTC. Encoded protein: CASSPNRVGYEQYF.

The rearrangement uses TRBV29-1 and TRBJ2-1, with 7 bases that match TRBD1. This CDR3 comprises 14 residues. With 3 bases clipped from V and 4 bases from J, the junction kept 6 bases outside the gene matches. CDR1 and CDR2 from the germline V gene are SQVTM and ANQGSEA. CDR3 residues: CSVDKDRSYNEQFF. CDR3 in DNA: TGCAGCGTTGATAAGGACAGGTCATACAATGAGCAGTTCTTC.

CDR3 DNA sequence: TGTGCCAGCAGCTTAGGAGGGACAGGGGGCTCCTACGAGCAGTACTTC. Protein: CASSLGGTGGSYEQYF. The V gene is TRBV13, the J gene TRBJ2-7, with TRBD1 matching over 11 bases. This CDR3 has 16 amino acids. Germline trimming cut 0 bases from V and 0 bases from J; bases unmatched to any gene: 1. Germline CDR1 is PRHDT and CDR2 is FYEKMQ (reference sequence).

The chain carries TRBV19 and TRBJ1-5; the D is unclear. The CDR3 runs 16 residues. The germline CDR1 and CDR2 sequences are LNHDA and SQIVND (reference sequence). The ends were cut back, 3 bases at V and 8 bases at J, with 20 bases in the middle. The CDR3: CASSIAAGWGQEPQHF. The CDR3 coding sequence is TGTGCCAGTAGTATTGCGGCCGGCTGGGGTCAGGAGCCCCAGCATTTT.

The chain carries TRBV5-1 and TRBJ2-1; TRBD1 matches at 8 bases. V lost 4 bases, J lost 3 bases, and 9 bases stayed unmatched. The germline CDR1 and CDR2 sequences are SGHRS and YFSETQ. The CDR3 extends over 16 amino acids. The CDR3 loop reads CASSVPGTGIYNEQFF. The DNA of the CDR3 is TGCGCCAGCAGCGTGCCCGGGACAGGTATCTACAATGAGCAGTTCTTC.

The chain has TRBV5-1 and TRBJ1-2; 7 bases are shared with TRBD1. CDR1 and CDR2 (germline): SGHRS, YFSETQ. V shed 4 bases and J 0 bases; nucleotides not matched to a gene: 9. The CDR3 sequence is 16 residues long. DNA for the CDR3: TGCGCCAGCAGCCTGACCAGGGGGGGAGCTAACTATGGCTACACCTTC. This gives the protein CASSLTRGGANYGYTF. The whole variable domain, filled in from reference TRBV5-1 and TRBJ1-2, reads KAGVTQTPRYLIKTRGQQVTLSCSPISGHRSVSWYQQTPGQGLQFLFEYFSETQRNKGNFPGRFSGRQFSNSRSEMNVSTLELGDSALYLCASSLTRGGANYGYTFGSGTRLTVV.

The rearrangement links TRBV27 to TRBJ1-6; 7 bases map to TRBD1. CDR3 length: 17 residues. Germline V gives CDR1 MNHEY, CDR2 SMNVEV (reference sequence). Trimming took 5 bases from V and 0 from J; bases not matched to a gene: 7. CDR3 DNA sequence: TGTGCCAGCAGTCCGTACCAGGGGGGCTCCTATAATTCACCCCTCCACTTT. This gives the protein CASSPYQGGSYNSPLHF.

This sequence joins TRBV7-2 and TRBJ2-7; D possibly uses TRBD1 or TRBD2 (5 bases each). Looked up from germline, CDR1 is SGHTA and CDR2 is FQGNSA. The CDR3 has 14 amino acids. Trimming took 5 bases from V and 2 from J, leaving 13 bases between them. The CDR3 region has the DNA TGTGCCAGCAGCGACCTGGGGGAAGCCTACGAGCAGTACTTC. Amino acids: CASSDLGEAYEQYF.

This chain connects TRBV5-1 to TRBJ2-3; 8 bases are shared with TRBD1. Germline V gene lookup returns CDR1 SGHRS and CDR2 YFSETQ. The CDR3 runs 16 residues. With V trimmed by 2 bases and J by 0 bases, 5 bases remained unmatched. The CDR3 spells CASSFSGQGSTDTQYF. In DNA, the CDR3 is TGCGCCAGCAGCTTCTCTGGACAGGGAAGCACAGATACGCAGTATTTT.

The chain uses TRBV15 and TRBJ2-7, with 7 nucleotides matching TRBD2. There are 15 residues in the CDR3. The junction had 7 bases not matched to a gene; V was cut back by 4 bases and J by 1 base. Germline V CDR1 and CDR2: LNHNV, YYDKDF (reference sequence). As DNA, the CDR3 is TGTGCCACCAGCAAAGGCGGGAGTCAATCCTACGAGCAGTACTTC. Translating gives CATSKGGSQSYEQYF.